The 6 T cell receptor beta chains listed next were all sequenced from one sample in a study of OX40 agonist ivuxolimab in advanced cancers. Generated by immunoSEQ multiplex PCR, the TCRdb table keeps only in-frame clones and is missing some. The table lists 55,000 to 65,000 clones, under 90% of them singletons. Source: CD4+ or CD8+ T cells sorted from blood, taken in a trial of the OX40 agonist ivuxolimab. The receptor source for this set is an adult with an advanced solid tumor such as melanoma, head and neck, liver or kidney cancer.

The chain recombines TRBV5-1 with TRBJ2-5; D uncertain. Trimming left V 4 bases short and J 5 bases short, with 12 bases between. The CDR3 is 13 residues long. Germline CDR1 reads SGHRS; CDR2 reads YFSETQ. The CDR3 region has the DNA TGCGCCAGCAGCAAGGACCCCCAGGAGACCCAGTACTTC. Its translation: CASSKDPQETQYF.

The gene calls are TRBV5-1 and TRBJ2-5; D is possibly TRBD2 (5 bases). Per the germline V gene, CDR1 is SGHRS and CDR2 is YFSETQ. CDR3 length equals 14 residues. V was clipped by 4 bases and J by 5 bases, with 15 bases between them. The DNA for the CDR3 is TGCGCCAGCAGCCTGACGGCTAGCAGTGAGACCCAGTACTTC. As protein: CASSLTASSETQYF.

The chain joins TRBV4-3 to TRBJ2-1; no reliable D call. CDR1 is LGHNA and CDR2 is YSLEER in the germline V gene. Deletions cut 5 bases from V and 8 bases from J, with 19 bases between. The CDR3 extends over 15 amino acids. The DNA for the CDR3 is TGCGCCAGCAGCAAGAATGGATTAAGCTGGCATGAGCAGTTCTTC. It yields the protein CASSKNGLSWHEQFF.

The chain joins TRBV30 to TRBJ2-1, with 10 bases matching TRBD2. The ends lost 5 bases at V and 4 bases at J; junction bases unmatched: 5. The CDR3 has 14 amino acids. Germline assignment: CDR1 GTSNPN and CDR2 SVGIG (reference sequence). The CDR3 DNA follows: TGTGCCTGGGGAGTAGCGGGAGGATACAATGAGCAGTTCTTC. Translating it yields CAWGVAGGYNEQFF.

The CDR3 region is CAISGTDTQYF. The CDR3 coding sequence is TGTGCCATTTCGGGGACAGATACGCAGTATTTT. J is TRBJ2-3 and V is TRBV10-3; D might be TRBD2 (5 bases). Germline CDR1 and CDR2: ENHRY and SYGVKD. The CDR3 extends over 11 amino acids. The V end was cut by 9 bases, the J end by 3 bases, with 7 bases between.

This clone was found a few times. The J gene is TRBJ2-2, the V gene TRBV15; 10 bases line up with TRBD2. Germline assignment: CDR1 LNHNV and CDR2 YYDKDF (reference sequence). V lost 4 bases, J lost 3 bases, and 2 bases stayed unmatched. The CDR3 is 15 amino acids. The CDR3: CATSTGLADTGELFF. In DNA form, the CDR3 reads TGTGCCACCAGCACAGGACTAGCGGACACCGGGGAGCTGTTTTTT.